This T cell receptor beta chain comes out of a study of CD8+CD57+ T cells in acquired aplastic anemia. Study as a whole: Isolated CD4+ and CD8+ cells, once sorted, yielded DNA averaging around 3.1 ug. Study conclusions and caveats: Patients versus controls showed no significant CD8+ Simpson's diversity difference.

This clonotype was recorded many times. Its antigen is still unknown. This CDR3 region has 13 residues. Germline CDR1 and CDR2: MDHEN and SYDVKM. J was trimmed by 7 bases and V by 6 bases; bases with no gene match: 6. Patients selected for sequencing had displayed CD8+CD57+ cell expansion by flow cytometry. Profiling of TCR beta VDJ combinations and CDR3 sequences used genomic DNA as template. Via MiXCR, TCRdb re-called the reads, giving one row per CDR3 protein. Counted here are 260,000 or so distinct CDR3 sequences, around 43% occurring once; the ten biggest clones make up 7.8%. This rearrangement joins TRBV28 to TRBJ1-2, with TRBD1 matching 9 bases. The sample taken for sequencing was sorted CD4+, CD8+, or CD8+CD57+ T cells (not recorded which) from PBMCs. The receptor was derived from a human donor with aplastic anemia. This chain's CDR3 is CASSNRGRGGYTF. The CDR3 DNA reads as TGTGCCAGCAGCAACAGGGGGCGGGGTGGCTACACCTTC.